A selection of T cell receptor beta chains follows, all from one sample in a study of Graves' ophthalmopathy and Graves' hyperthyroidism. One entry per CDR3 protein results from TCRdb running MiXCR on the multiplex PCR reads. The table shows around 1.1 million distinct CDR3 sequences, with approximately 35% occurring only once. The sequenced sample consisted of peripheral blood or thyroid tissue (not recorded which). These receptors all come from an adult man with Graves' hyperthyroidism. Both conserved end residues are part of each CDR3. The order of the fields is J gene, D gene, V gene, clone size, CDR3 protein, CDR3 DNA. A D gene is named only where the DNA matches it firmly. Size is omitted from some rows. Given values are once, few, many or a class for expanded clones.

TRBJ2-5,-,TRBV10-3,-,CASLGNAGKTQYF,TGTGCCAGCCTAGGCAATGCGGGGAAGACCCAGTACTTC
TRBJ2-2,-,TRBV7-3,few,CAAAGVGHTGELFF,TGTGCCGCCGCAGGAGTGGGGCACACCGGGGAGCTGTTTTTT
TRBJ2-3,TRBD2,TRBV29-1,-,CSAVGASGISGDTQYF,TGCAGCGCCGTGGGTGCTAGCGGGATTTCGGGAGATACGCAGTATTTT
TRBJ2-3,-,TRBV29-1,-,CSVDDPAPDTQYF,TGCAGCGTTGACGACCCGGCCCCAGATACGCAGTATTTT
TRBJ1-4,-,TRBV7-2,many,CASSLNRLANEKLFF,TGTGCCAGCAGCTTAAACCGTTTGGCTAATGAAAAACTGTTTTTT
TRBJ1-5,TRBD1,TRBV9,few,CASSSGQGASNQPQHF,TGTGCCAGCAGCTCAGGACAGGGAGCGAGCAATCAGCCCCAGCATTTT
TRBJ1-1,TRBD1,TRBV7-9,-,CASSTEGGRQFTEAFF,TGTGCCAGCAGCACGGAAGGGGGCCGTCAGTTCACTGAAGCTTTCTTT
TRBJ1-5,-,TRBV12-3/TRBV12-4,few,CASSPYTENQPQHF,TGTGCCAGCAGTCCCTACACCGAAAATCAGCCCCAGCATTTT
TRBJ2-3,-,TRBV7-2,-,CASSLTRTDYTDTQYF,TGTGCCAGCAGCTTAACCCGGACGGATTACACAGATACGCAGTATTTT
TRBJ1-4,-,TRBV29-1,many,CSVGGNEKLFF,TGCAGCGTTGGAGGGAATGAAAAACTGTTTTTT
TRBJ1-4,-,TRBV7-2,-,CASSLAMDGEKLFF,TGTGCCAGCAGCTTAGCGATGGATGGCGAAAAACTGTTTTTT
TRBJ1-2,-,TRBV7-9,-,CASSYPRATGYTF,TGTGCCAGCAGCTACCCCAGGGCGACTGGCTACACCTTC
TRBJ2-2,TRBD1,TRBV9,few,CASSVARTGRTGELFF,TGTGCCAGCAGCGTAGCGAGGACAGGCCGAACCGGGGAGCTGTTTTTT
TRBJ2-3,TRBD2,TRBV25-1,-,CASSDMGGRGDTQYF,TGTGCCAGCAGTGACATGGGGGGGAGGGGAGATACGCAGTATTTT
TRBJ2-6,TRBD1,TRBV20-1,-,CSAQHINRGPSGANVLTF,TGCAGTGCTCAACATATAAACAGGGGGCCTTCTGGGGCCAACGTCCTGACTTTC
TRBJ2-7,TRBD1,TRBV7-2,many,CASSRTGTGPSYEQYF,TGTGCCAGCAGCCGGACCGGGACAGGGCCCTCCTACGAGCAGTACTTC
TRBJ1-4,-,TRBV5-6,few,CASSFTRDTNEKLFF,TGTGCCAGCAGCTTTACCAGGGACACTAATGAAAAACTGTTTTTT
TRBJ2-5,TRBD1,TRBV5-1,-,CASRRTGDNQETQYF,TGCGCCAGCAGAAGGACAGGGGACAACCAAGAGACCCAGTACTTC
TRBJ1-2,-,TRBV10-3,-,CAISAQDSLLNYGYTF,TGTGCCATCAGTGCCCAGGACAGTCTTTTAAACTATGGCTACACCTTC
TRBJ2-7,TRBD1,TRBV11-2,many,CASNPSGGSEQYF,TGTGCCAGCAACCCGTCAGGGGGAAGTGAGCAGTACTTC
TRBJ1-2,-,TRBV5-1,-,CASSLVWGYTF,TGCGCCAGCAGCTTGGTTTGGGGCTACACCTTC
TRBJ1-1,-,TRBV10-3,many,CAISSGRNTEAFF,TGTGCCATCAGTTCAGGACGGAACACTGAAGCTTTCTTT
TRBJ2-5,TRBD1,TRBV5-4,many,CASSLEVRGRGETQYF,TGTGCCAGCAGCTTGGAGGTCAGGGGGCGCGGAGAGACCCAGTACTTC
TRBJ1-2,TRBD1,TRBV29-1,once,CSVRTAQGAPEVDGYTF,TGCAGCGTAAGGACCGCACAGGGGGCCCCCGAGGTTGATGGCTACACCTTC
TRBJ1-1,-,TRBV20-1,many,CSGPGAMNTEAFF,TGCAGTGGCCCGGGGGCAATGAACACTGAAGCTTTCTTT
TRBJ1-3,-,TRBV6-2/TRBV6-3,few,CASKDPAAGNTIYF,TGTGCCAGCAAGGACCCCGCAGCTGGAAACACCATATATTTT
TRBJ1-2,-,TRBV10-3,-,CAISESGRVGYTF,TGTGCCATCAGTGAGTCGGGCAGGGTGGGCTACACCTTC
TRBJ2-7,TRBD1,TRBV27,once,CASQTGTGGSYEQYF,TGTGCCAGCCAAACCGGGACAGGGGGCTCCTACGAGCAGTACTTC
TRBJ2-7,-,TRBV20-1,-,CSAFGQAYEQYF,TGCAGTGCTTTTGGACAAGCCTACGAGCAGTACTTC
TRBJ1-6,-,TRBV20-1,-,CSARDGGSQISPLHF,TGCAGTGCTAGAGATGGGGGCTCACAGATTTCACCCCTCCACTTT
TRBJ1-1,-,TRBV3-1,few,CASSQKDNTEAFF,TGTGCCAGCAGCCAAAAGGATAACACTGAAGCTTTCTTT
TRBJ1-2,-,TRBV29-1,once,CSVERAGDGYTF,TGCAGCGTTGAAAGGGCAGGGGACGGCTACACCTTC
TRBJ1-1,-,TRBV7-8,many,CASSATEMNTEAFF,TGTGCCAGCAGCGCGACAGAAATGAACACTGAAGCTTTCTTT
TRBJ2-7,TRBD2,TRBV25-1,few,CASKTSGGSYEQYF,TGTGCCAGCAAGACTAGCGGGGGGTCCTACGAGCAGTACTTC
TRBJ2-7,-,TRBV7-2,-,CASSWGRVRSYEQYF,TGTGCCAGCAGCTGGGGCAGGGTGCGTTCCTACGAGCAGTACTTC
TRBJ2-7,-,TRBV29-1,-,CSVEARANYGYEQYF,TGCAGCGTTGAGGCCCGGGCAAACTATGGCTACGAGCAGTACTTC
TRBJ2-5,-,TRBV7-2,many,CASSLSFGETQYF,TGTGCCAGCAGCTTATCGTTTGGGGAGACCCAGTACTTC
TRBJ2-2,-,TRBV20-1,many,CSASESGELFF,TGCAGTGCTAGTGAGAGCGGGGAGCTGTTTTTT